This TCR beta chain was profiled in a study of OX40 agonist ivuxolimab in advanced cancers. Study as a whole: Patients were given ivuxolimab, an antibody that agonizes OX40 (CD134). Administration of intravenous ivuxolimab to patients occurred every 2 weeks at 0.01 to 10 mg/kg.

The CDR3 runs to 14 residues. Per the germline V gene, CDR1 is MNHNS and CDR2 is SASEGT. Trimming cost V 4 bases and J 0 bases; bases outside gene matches: 0. With respect to this clone: The antigen remains undetermined.

This table comes from immunoSEQ multiplex PCR, and its TCRdb copy is limited to in-frame clones, with some not included. The table includes 53,000 or so clones, approximately 79% detected once. Study outcomes and limitations: Among patients with partial responses at 0.1-3.0 mg/kg, clonal expansion was among the lowest.

Blood samples were obtained at baseline, cycle 4 day 1, and cycle 7 day 1. Sample: CD4+ or CD8+ T cells sorted from blood, taken in a trial of the OX40 agonist ivuxolimab. This receptor was identified in an adult with an advanced solid tumor such as melanoma, head and neck, liver or kidney cancer. This chain joins TRBV6-1 and TRBJ1-2; TRBD1 matches 9 bases. The CDR3 DNA reads TGTGCCAGCAGTGGGACAGGGGCTAACTATGGCTACACCTTC. Translation gives CASSGTGANYGYTF.